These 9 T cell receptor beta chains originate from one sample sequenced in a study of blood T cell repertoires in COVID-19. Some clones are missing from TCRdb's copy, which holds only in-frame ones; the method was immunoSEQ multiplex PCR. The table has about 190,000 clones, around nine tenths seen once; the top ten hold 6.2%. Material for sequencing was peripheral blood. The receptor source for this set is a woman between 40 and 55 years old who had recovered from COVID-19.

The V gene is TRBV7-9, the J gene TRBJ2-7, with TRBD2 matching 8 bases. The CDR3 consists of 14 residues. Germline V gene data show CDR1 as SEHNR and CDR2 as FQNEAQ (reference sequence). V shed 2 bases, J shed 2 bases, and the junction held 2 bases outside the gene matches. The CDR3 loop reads CASSLMGLAYEQYF. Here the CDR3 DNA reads TGTGCCAGCAGCTTAATGGGACTAGCCTACGAGCAGTACTTC.

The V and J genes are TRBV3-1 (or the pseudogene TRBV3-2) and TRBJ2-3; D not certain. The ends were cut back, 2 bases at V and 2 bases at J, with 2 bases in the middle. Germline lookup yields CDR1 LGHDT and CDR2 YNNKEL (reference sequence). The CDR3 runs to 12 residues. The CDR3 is CASSQYTDTQYF. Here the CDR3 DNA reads TGTGCCAGCAGCCAATACACAGATACGCAGTATTTT.

The CDR3 loop is CATSSTQTGVLNTEAFF. The CDR3, as DNA: TGTGCCACCAGCAGCACACAAACCGGGGTCCTGAACACTGAAGCTTTCTTT. The chain couples TRBV15 to TRBJ1-1; D is unclear. Looked up from germline, CDR1 is LNHNV and CDR2 is YYDKDF (reference sequence). The CDR3 is 17 residues long. Trimming cost V 3 bases and J 0 bases, with 17 bases left between them.

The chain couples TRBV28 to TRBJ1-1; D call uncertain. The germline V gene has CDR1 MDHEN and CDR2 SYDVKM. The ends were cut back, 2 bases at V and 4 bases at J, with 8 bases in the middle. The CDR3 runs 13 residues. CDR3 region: CASSLAGFTEAFF. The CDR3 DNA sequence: TGTGCCAGCAGTTTAGCGGGTTTCACTGAAGCTTTCTTT.

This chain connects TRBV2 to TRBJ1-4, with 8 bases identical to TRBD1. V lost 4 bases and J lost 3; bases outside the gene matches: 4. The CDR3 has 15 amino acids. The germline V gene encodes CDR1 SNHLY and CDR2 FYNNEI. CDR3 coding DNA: TGTGCCAGCAGTGGCCTGGGACAGGCTAATGAAAAACTGTTTTTT. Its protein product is CASSGLGQANEKLFF.

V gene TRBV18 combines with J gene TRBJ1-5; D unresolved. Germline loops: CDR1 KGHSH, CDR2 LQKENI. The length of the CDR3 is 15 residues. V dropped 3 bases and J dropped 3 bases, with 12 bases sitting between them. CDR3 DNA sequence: TGTGCCAGCTCACCCCGGGGAGGCCCCAATCAGCCCCAGCATTTT. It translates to CASSPRGGPNQPQHF.

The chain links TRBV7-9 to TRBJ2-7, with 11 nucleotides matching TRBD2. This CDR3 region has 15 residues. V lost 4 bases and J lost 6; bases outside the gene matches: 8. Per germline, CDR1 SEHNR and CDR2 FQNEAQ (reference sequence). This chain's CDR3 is CASSYLTSGSGEQYF. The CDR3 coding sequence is TGTGCCAGCAGCTATCTAACTAGCGGGAGCGGCGAGCAGTACTTC. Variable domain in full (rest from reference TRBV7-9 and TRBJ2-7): DTGVSQNPRHKITKRGQNVTFRCDPISEHNRLYWYRQTLGQGPEFLTYFQNEAQLEKSRLLSDRFSAERPKGSFSTLEIQRTEQGDSAMYLCASSYLTSGSGEQYFGPGTRLTVT.

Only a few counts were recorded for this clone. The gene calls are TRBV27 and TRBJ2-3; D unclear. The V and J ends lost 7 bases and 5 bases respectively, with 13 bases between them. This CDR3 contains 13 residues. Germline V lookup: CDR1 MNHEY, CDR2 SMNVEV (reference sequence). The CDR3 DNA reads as TGTGCCAGCAAAAGCGCTGGGTTAGATACGCAGTATTTT. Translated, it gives CASKSAGLDTQYF.

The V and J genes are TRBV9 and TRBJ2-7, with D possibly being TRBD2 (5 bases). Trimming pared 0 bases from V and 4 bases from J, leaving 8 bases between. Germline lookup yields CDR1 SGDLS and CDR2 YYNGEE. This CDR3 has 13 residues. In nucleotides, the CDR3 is TGTGCCAGCAGCGTAGGAGGGTTGTACGAGCAGTACTTC. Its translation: CASSVGGLYEQYF.